The rows below give T cell receptor beta chains drawn from one sample of a study of shared T cell receptors in the human thymus. Profiling relied on immunoSEQ multiplex PCR, and the TCRdb table lists in-frame clones only, not all of them. There are roughly 550,000 clones in the sample; about 84% occur only once, and roughly 0.013% lies in the top ten. The same sample was also used in a study of human thymus T cells.

The sample was thymocytes. The receptors stem from a boy younger than two with a congenital heart defect. The CDR3 runs from the conserved cysteine through the conserved F or W. The order of the fields is clone size, V gene, D gene, J gene, CDR3 DNA, CDR3 protein. D genes are given only for firm matches. Where a row states a size, it is once, few, many or the class of an expanded clone; other rows omit it.

NA,TRBV9,TRBD2,TRBJ2-1,TGTGCCAGCAGCGTAGCGGGCGGGAGCGGTGATGAGCAGTTCTTC,CASSVAGGSGDEQFF
NA,TRBV30,NA,TRBJ2-1,TGTGCCTGGAGTCCTGTACGGGAATCCTACAATGAGCAGTTCTTC,CAWSPVRESYNEQFF
NA,TRBV27,TRBD1,TRBJ1-2,TGTGCCAGCAGCCACCTACAGACAGGGGTAGGTGGCGGCTACACCTTC,CASSHLQTGVGGGYTF
NA,TRBV27,TRBD2,TRBJ2-7,TGTGCCAGCAGGACTCGAGGGACAGGGAGCCCGCGGACTAGCGGGAGATTATACGAGCAGTACTTC,CASRTRGTGSPRTSGRLYEQYF
NA,TRBV7-2,TRBD1,TRBJ1-5,TGTGCCAGCAGCTTAAGCTCCCGACCGGGACAGGGTCAGCCCCAGCATTTT,CASSLSSRPGQGQPQHF
NA,TRBV4-3,TRBD2,TRBJ2-1,TGCGCCAGCAGCCAAGAACGGTCTAGCGGCTCCTACAATGAGCAGTTCTTC,CASSQERSSGSYNEQFF
once,TRBV5-6,TRBD1,TRBJ1-5,TGTGCCAGCAGCTCACAGGGGGATGTTGATCAGCCCCAGCATTTT,CASSSQGDVDQPQHF
NA,TRBV9,NA,TRBJ2-2,TGTGCCAGCAGCGATAGGGGTTCCGGGGAGCTGTTTTTT,CASSDRGSGELFF
NA,TRBV6-1,NA,TRBJ2-7,TGTGCCAGCAGTGAACAGGTCCTATCCTCCTACGAGCAGTACTTC,CASSEQVLSSYEQYF
NA,TRBV7-9,NA,TRBJ2-5,TGTGCCAGCAGCTCCCTTCCGGGAGATGGGGAGACCCAGTACTTC,CASSSLPGDGETQYF
NA,TRBV4-3,TRBD2,TRBJ2-1,TGCGCCAGCAGCCAAGGTCATATAGCTCCCGGGAGGCCGGGTGGGTCGGGGCAGTTCTTC,CASSQGHIAPGRPGGSGQFF
NA,TRBV6-1,NA,TRBJ1-5,TGTGCCAGCAGTGAAGGCAGGCTCCATCAGCCCCAGCATTTT,CASSEGRLHQPQHF
NA,TRBV2,TRBD1,TRBJ1-2,TGTGCCGGAACAGGGGCCTATGGCTACACCTTC,CAGTGAYGYTF
NA,TRBV29-1,TRBD1,TRBJ1-2,TGCAGCGTGCCTTGGAGGGGACAGGGAGACTATGGCTACACCTTC,CSVPWRGQGDYGYTF
NA,TRBV14,NA,TRBJ1-1,TGTGCCAGCAGCCAAGATCCGGGACACCCGGGCACTGAAGCTTTCTTT,CASSQDPGHPGTEAFF
NA,TRBV28,TRBD1,TRBJ2-5,TGTGCCAGCGGGACAGACGAACAAGAGACCCAGTACTTC,CASGTDEQETQYF
NA,TRBV29-1,NA,TRBJ1-1,TGCAGCGTTGGGGGCCAGGGGTGGAGGACTGAAGCTTTCTTT,CSVGGQGWRTEAFF
NA,TRBV27,TRBD2,TRBJ2-5,TGTGCCAGCAGTTCCCGGACTAGCGGGAGAGAGACCCAGTACTTC,CASSSRTSGRETQYF
NA,TRBV5-6,NA,TRBJ2-7,TGTGCCAGCAGCTTGACACCCGTCCACGAGCAGTACTTC,CASSLTPVHEQYF
NA,TRBV4-1,TRBD2,TRBJ2-3,TGCGCCAGCAGCCCTAGCGGGAGAGGGGGCACAGATACGCAGTATTTT,CASSPSGRGGTDTQYF
few,TRBV14,TRBD2,TRBJ2-5,TGTGCCAGCAGCCCTAGCGGAACACAAGAGACCCAGTACTTC,CASSPSGTQETQYF
NA,TRBV4-1,NA,TRBJ2-7,TGCGCCAGCAGCCAAGATCCCGGGAGTTTCCCCTACGAGCAGTACTTC,CASSQDPGSFPYEQYF
few,TRBV6-1,NA,TRBJ1-1,TGTGCCAGCAGTGAGGGCAGGTTAATGAACACTGAAGCTTTCTTT,CASSEGRLMNTEAFF
NA,TRBV5-1,TRBD2,TRBJ2-3,TGCGCCAGCAGCAGCAGCGGGAGCATTGCGGATACGCAGTATTTT,CASSSSGSIADTQYF